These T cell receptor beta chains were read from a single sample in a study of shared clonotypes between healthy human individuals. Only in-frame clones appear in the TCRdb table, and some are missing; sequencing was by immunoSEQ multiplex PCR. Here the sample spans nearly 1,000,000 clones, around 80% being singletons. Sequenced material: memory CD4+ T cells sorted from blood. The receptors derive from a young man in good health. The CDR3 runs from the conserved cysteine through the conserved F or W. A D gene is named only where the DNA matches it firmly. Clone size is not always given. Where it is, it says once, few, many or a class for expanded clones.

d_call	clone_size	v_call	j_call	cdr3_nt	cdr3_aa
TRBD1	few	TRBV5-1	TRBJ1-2	TGCGCCAGCAGCTTAAACAGGGGTAGGGCCGAAGAGGGAGGCTACACCTTC	CASSLNRGRAEEGGYTF
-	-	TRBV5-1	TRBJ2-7	TGCGCCAGCAGCTTGACGGCCGGCTCCTACGAGCAGTACTTC	CASSLTAGSYEQYF
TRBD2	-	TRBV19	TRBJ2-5	TGTGCCAGTAGCATACTAGCGGGAGGGCAAGAGACCCAGTACTTC	CASSILAGGQETQYF
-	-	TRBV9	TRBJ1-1	TGTGCCAGCAGCTACCGGGGGGATACTGAAGCTTTCTTT	CASSYRGDTEAFF
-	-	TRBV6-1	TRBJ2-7	TGTGCCAGCAGTGATTTAGGAGTCACCTACGAGCAGTACTTC	CASSDLGVTYEQYF
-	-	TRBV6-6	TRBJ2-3	TGTGCCAGTATTAGCGGAGATACGCAGTATTTT	CASISGDTQYF
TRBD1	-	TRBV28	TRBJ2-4	TGTGCCAGCAGTTTACTCAAGACAGGGAAAAACATTCAGTACTTC	CASSLLKTGKNIQYF
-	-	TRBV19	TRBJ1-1	TGTGCCAGTAGTATAATCCCAGGGGCGCTTGTCACTGAAGCTTTCTTT	CASSIIPGALVTEAFF
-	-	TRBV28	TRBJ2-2	TGTGCCAGCAGTCATGTCCCGGGACACGCCGGGGAGCTGTTTTTT	CASSHVPGHAGELFF
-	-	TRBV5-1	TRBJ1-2	TGCGCCAGCAGCTTCGACGGTCAAGAGGTCTATGGCTACACCTTC	CASSFDGQEVYGYTF
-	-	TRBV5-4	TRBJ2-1	TGTGCCAGCAGCGGCGAGACCGGGACCTTAGGGGAGCAGTTCTTC	CASSGETGTLGEQFF
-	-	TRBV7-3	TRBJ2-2	TGTGCCAGCAGCTTACTGGGCACCGGGGAGCTGTTTTTT	CASSLLGTGELFF
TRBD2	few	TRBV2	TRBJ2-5	TGTGCCAGCAGTGCGTGGGAGGGCCGGGAGACCCAGTACTTC	CASSAWEGRETQYF
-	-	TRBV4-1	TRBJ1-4	TGCGCCAGCAGCCAAGATCAACGGGGAATCCGACAAGGAAATGAAAAACTGTTTTTT	CASSQDQRGIRQGNEKLFF
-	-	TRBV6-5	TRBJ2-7	TGTGCCAGCAGTTACGACGGGCAGGGACCCTACGAGCAGTACTTC	CASSYDGQGPYEQYF
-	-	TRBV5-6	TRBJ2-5	TGTGCCAGCAGCGTGGACAGCAGGGTAGAGACCCAGTACTTC	CASSVDSRVETQYF
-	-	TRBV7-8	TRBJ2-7	TGTGCCAGCAGCTTGGAGGCCGGGGCCTCCTACGAGCAGTACTTC	CASSLEAGASYEQYF
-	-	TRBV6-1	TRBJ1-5	TGTGCCAGCAGTGAAACACAGGGAGGGGGTCAGCCCCAGCATTTT	CASSETQGGGQPQHF
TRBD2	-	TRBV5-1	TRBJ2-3	TGCGCCAGCAGCTCGGGGACTAGCTCCTTCACAGATACGCAGTATTTT	CASSSGTSSFTDTQYF
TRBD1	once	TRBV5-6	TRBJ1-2	TGTGCCAGCAGCCTGGGACAGGCGAGATCTGGCTACACCTTC	CASSLGQARSGYTF
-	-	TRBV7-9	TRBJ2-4	TGTGCCAGCAGCCTAGGGGTCCCAGGGGCCAAAAACATTCAGTACTTC	CASSLGVPGAKNIQYF
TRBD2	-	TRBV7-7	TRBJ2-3	TGTGCTAGCAGCCCGACTAGCGGGGGAGGGGATACGCAGTATTTT	CASSPTSGGGDTQYF
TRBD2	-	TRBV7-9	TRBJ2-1	TGCGCCAGCAGCACCGGGACTAGCGGGAGACATGAGCAGTTCTTC	CASSTGTSGRHEQFF
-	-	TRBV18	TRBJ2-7	TGTGCCAGCTCGGTCACCAGTCAGCTCTACGAGCAGTACTTC	CASSVTSQLYEQYF
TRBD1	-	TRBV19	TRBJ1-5	TGTGCCAGCAGGGGCGGACAGGGAAGGGGACAGCCCCAGCATTTT	CASRGGQGRGQPQHF
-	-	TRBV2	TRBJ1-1	TGTGCCAGCAGGCTCGGGACAAAAAAGGGCTCTGAAGCTTTCTTT	CASRLGTKKGSEAFF
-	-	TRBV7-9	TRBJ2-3	TGTGCCAGCAGCTCCGCTGGACCGACAGATACGCAGTATTTT	CASSSAGPTDTQYF
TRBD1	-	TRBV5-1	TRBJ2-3	TGCGCCAGCAGCGGGGACAGGGGGCGAGCGGATACGCAGTATTTT	CASSGDRGRADTQYF
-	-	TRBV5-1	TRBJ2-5	TGCGCCAGCAGCTTGTGGTCTAGGGACGAGACCCAGTACTTC	CASSLWSRDETQYF
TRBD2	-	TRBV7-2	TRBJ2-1	TGTGCCAGCAGCTTAGAAGCGACTAGCGGGGGGAATGAGCAGTTCTTC	CASSLEATSGGNEQFF
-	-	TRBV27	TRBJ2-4	TGTGCCAGCAGTCAACGGGGGACCGGAAACATTCAGTACTTC	CASSQRGTGNIQYF